The 28 T cell receptor beta chains below come from one sample, sequenced in a study of shared clonotypes between healthy human individuals. Profiled with immunoSEQ multiplex PCR; TCRdb holds only in-frame clones, not every one. Found here are around 640,000 clones, roughly 96% of them singletons; the top ten hold around 0.1%. CD45RO-negative, CCR7-selected cells formed the naive CD8 fraction, which excluded terminally differentiated effector memory CD45RA+ cells. Sequences were obtained from naive CD8+ T cells sorted from blood. These receptors all come from a woman under 40 in good health.

The rearrangement joins TRBV5-1 to TRBJ1-1; TRBD1 matches 8 bases. Losses at the gene ends were 4 bases for V and 8 bases for J; bases not matched to a gene: 7. Germline V gene lookup returns CDR1 SGHRS and CDR2 YFSETQ. The CDR3 sequence is 13 residues long. CDR3 residues: CASSGTGGEEAFF. CDR3 bases: TGCGCCAGCAGCGGAACAGGGGGTGAAGAAGCTTTCTTT.

CDR3 nucleotides: TGCAGCGTTTCAGGGGCGCGTCTAAAGCCCTACGAGCAGTACTTC. Protein product: CSVSGARLKPYEQYF. J is TRBJ2-7 and V is TRBV29-1; D perhaps matches TRBD1 (6 bases). V dropped 5 bases and J dropped 2 bases, with 19 bases sitting between them. CDR3 size: 15 residues. Per the germline V gene, CDR1 is SQVTM and CDR2 is ANQGSEA.

The CDR3 spells CASSPPRGYEQYF. The CDR3 coding sequence is TGCGCCAGCAGTCCCCCCCGGGGCTACGAGCAGTACTTC. The V and J genes are TRBV4-1 and TRBJ2-7; TRBD2 is a possible D gene (5 bases). Germline lookup yields CDR1 MGHRA and CDR2 YSYEKL. The CDR3 runs 13 residues. The V end was cut by 6 bases, the J end by 3 bases, with 12 bases between.

The rearrangement joins TRBV19 to TRBJ1-1; D uncertain. V lost 10 bases to trimming and J lost 0 bases, with 9 bases between them. CDR3 length equals 12 residues. The germline V gene encodes CDR1 LNHDA and CDR2 SQIVND (reference sequence). CDR3 nucleotide sequence: TGTGCCACACGGACGGTGAACACTGAAGCTTTCTTT. This encodes CATRTVNTEAFF.

The chain links TRBV11-2 to TRBJ1-1; 7 bases fit TRBD1. Germline trimming cut 2 bases from V and 11 bases from J; bases unmatched to any gene: 5. The CDR3 runs to 12 residues. The germline gives CDR1 SGHAT, CDR2 FQNNGV. CDR3 sequence reads: CASSLSRGEAFF. Written as DNA, the CDR3 is TGTGCCAGCAGCTTAAGCAGGGGGGAGGCTTTCTTT. Full variable domain (rest looked up from reference TRBV11-2 and TRBJ1-1): EAGVAQSPRYKIIEKRQSVAFWCNPISGHATLYWYQQILGQGPKLLIQFQNNGVVDDSQLPKDRFSAERLKGVDSTLKIQPAKLEDSAVYLCASSLSRGEAFFGQGTRLTVV.

The chain couples TRBV6-5 to TRBJ1-3; no clear D gene. Germline CDR1 MNHEY, CDR2 SVGAGI. Trimming took 2 bases from V and 2 from J, leaving 4 bases between them. The CDR3 is made up of 13 amino acids. The CDR3, as DNA: TGTGCCAGCAGTTACGGCACTGGAAACACCATATATTTT. Protein sequence: CASSYGTGNTIYF.

This chain links TRBV4-1 with TRBJ2-3; 11 bases align to TRBD2. The CDR3 extends over 16 amino acids. V shed 3 bases, J shed 4 bases, and the junction held 6 bases outside the gene matches. CDR1 and CDR2 (germline): MGHRA, YSYEKL. The CDR3 DNA sequence: TGCGCCAGCAGCCACCCCCTAGCGGGAGGACCAGATACGCAGTATTTT. It is translated as CASSHPLAGGPDTQYF.

V gene TRBV6-5 combines with J gene TRBJ2-1; D may correspond to TRBD1 or TRBD2 (5 bases each). Germline CDR1 and CDR2: MNHEY and SVGAGI. The CDR3 sequence is 13 residues long. V was clipped by 0 bases and J by 10 bases, with 10 bases between them. As DNA, the CDR3 is TGTGCCAGCAGTTACTCTGGGGGAACCGAGCAGTTCTTC. It translates to CASSYSGGTEQFF.

The CDR3 sequence is CASSPMGGGEQYF. The CDR3 DNA sequence: TGTGCCAGCAGTCCAATGGGGGGGGGTGAGCAGTACTTC. V is TRBV27 and J is TRBJ2-7; 7 nucleotides match TRBD2. V dropped 5 bases and J dropped 7; count of bases not matched to a gene: 8. The CDR3 extends over 13 amino acids. In germline, CDR1 is MNHEY, CDR2 SMNVEV (reference sequence).

The chain joins TRBV4-1 to TRBJ2-1; D unclear. The CDR3 has 14 residues. Germline CDR1 is MGHRA and CDR2 is YSYEKL. Trimming cost V 0 bases and J 0 bases, with 3 bases left between them. The CDR3 spells CASSQESSYNEQFF. The CDR3 DNA reads TGCGCCAGCAGCCAAGAGTCCTCCTACAATGAGCAGTTCTTC.

This chain joins TRBV6-5 and TRBJ2-6; TRBD1 is a possible D gene (6 bases). The CDR3 spans 15 residues. The V and J ends lost 6 bases and 4 bases respectively, with 13 bases between them. Germline V lookup: CDR1 MNHEY, CDR2 SVGAGI. DNA of the CDR3: TGTGCCAGCAGCTTACAGGGAGTCGGGGCCAACGTCCTGACTTTC. This translates into CASSLQGVGANVLTF.

This chain joins TRBV27 and TRBJ2-5; 9 bases align to TRBD2. The end of the DNA fits TRBJ2-7 better, so the J call may be wrong. In germline, CDR1 is MNHEY, CDR2 SMNVEV (reference sequence). The CDR3 length is 13 residues. DNA of the CDR3: TGTGCCAGCAGAGGACTAGCGAGCTACGAGCAGTACTTC. It is translated as CASRGLASYEQYF.

The V gene is TRBV5-8, the J gene TRBJ2-7; TRBD1 matches 10 bases. The CDR3 covers 14 residues. Germline CDR1 and CDR2: SGHTS and YDEGEE. V lost 4 bases, J lost 10 bases, and 11 bases stayed unmatched. This CDR3 is CASSVGQGRVEQYF. For the CDR3, the DNA is TGTGCCAGCAGCGTGGGACAGGGGAGGGTAGAACAGTACTTC.

This chain uses TRBV28 with TRBJ2-7; D possibly matches TRBD1 or TRBD2 (5 bases each). The CDR3 contains 15 residues. Trimming removed 3 bases at V and 0 bases at J, with 12 bases between. Per the germline V gene, CDR1 is MDHEN and CDR2 is SYDVKM. The CDR3 reads CASSLGPTSSYEQYF. The DNA of the CDR3 is TGTGCCAGCAGTTTGGGACCCACGAGCTCCTACGAGCAGTACTTC.

The chain recombines TRBV4-1 with TRBJ2-1, with D unclear. Deletions cut 4 bases from V and 6 bases from J, with 19 bases between. Germline CDR1 reads MGHRA; CDR2 reads YSYEKL. CDR3 length: 16 residues. CDR3 coding DNA: TGCGCCAGCAGCCTTAACTGGGTCACCTCCCTCAATGAGCAGTTCTTC. It translates to CASSLNWVTSLNEQFF.

V and J are TRBV7-9 and TRBJ2-2; 12 nucleotides agree with TRBD2. This CDR3 comprises 15 residues. The trim removed 5 bases at V and 7 bases at J, leaving 5 bases unmatched. Germline lookup yields CDR1 SEHNR and CDR2 FQNEAQ (reference sequence). CDR3 residues: CASSLTSGRIGELFF. The CDR3 nucleotides are TGTGCCAGCAGCCTGACTAGCGGGAGAATCGGGGAGCTGTTTTTT.

The chain combines TRBV5-4 with TRBJ1-4; tentative D call: TRBD1 (5 bases). The germline V and J ends were trimmed by 7 bases and 8 bases, with 15 bases remaining between them. Germline CDR1 reads SGHNT; CDR2 reads YYREEE (reference sequence). The length of the CDR3 is 13 residues. This CDR3 reads CASSDSAGEKLFF. CDR3 sequence (DNA): TGTGCCAGCTCCGACAGCGCGGGGGAAAAACTGTTTTTT. The full variable domain, with the rest looked up from reference TRBV5-4 and TRBJ1-4, is ETGVTQSPTHLIKTRGQQVTLRCSSQSGHNTVSWYQQALGQGPQFIFQYYREEENGRGNFPPRFSGLQFPNYSSELNVNALELDDSALYLCASSDSAGEKLFFGSGTQLSVL.

Remarks on this clone: The same CDR3 also results from other DNA sequences found in this sample. The chain couples TRBV28 to TRBJ2-7, with 7 bases that match TRBD2. Germline values: CDR1 MDHEN, CDR2 SYDVKM. The CDR3 loop spans 13 amino acids. V shed 2 bases, J shed 7 bases, and the junction held 5 bases outside the gene matches. CDR3 protein: CASSLSGVGEQYF. CDR3 DNA: TGTGCCAGCAGTTTAAGCGGGGTAGGGGAGCAGTACTTC. Variable domain in full (rest from reference TRBV28 and TRBJ2-7): DVKVTQSSRYLVKRTGEKVFLECVQDMDHENMFWYRQDPGLGLRLIYFSYDVKMKEKGDIPEGYSVSREKKERFSLILESASTNQTSMYLCASSLSGVGEQYFGPGTRLTVT.

As to this clone: Other DNA sequences of this sample code for an identical CDR3. This chain uses TRBV2 with TRBJ2-7; D is ambiguous. This CDR3 is built from 13 residues. Germline V lookup: CDR1 SNHLY, CDR2 FYNNEI. The V end lost 1 base, the J end lost 2 bases, and 6 bases lay between the germline ends. CDR3 protein: CASSEGGTYEQYF. The CDR3 DNA sequence: TGTGCCAGCAGTGAAGGGGGAACCTACGAGCAGTACTTC.

V is TRBV6-5 and J is TRBJ2-7, with 9 positions matching TRBD2. Germline V gene lookup returns CDR1 MNHEY and CDR2 SVGAGI. J was trimmed by 3 bases and V by 0 bases; bases with no gene match: 6. This CDR3 spans 16 amino acids. CDR3 coding DNA: TGTGCCAGCAGTTACTCGATGGCGGGAGGGCTCTACGAGCAGTACTTC. This encodes CASSYSMAGGLYEQYF.

V and J are TRBV25-1 and TRBJ2-1; TRBD2 aligns across 9 bases. The CDR3 extends over 15 amino acids. The J segment lost 9 bases and the V segment lost 1 base, leaving 7 bases of the junction unmatched. The germline V gene encodes CDR1 MGHDK and CDR2 SYGVNS. The CDR3 spells CASSELGGRGSEQFF. CDR3 DNA: TGTGCCAGCAGTGAATTGGGCGGGAGGGGCAGTGAGCAGTTCTTC. The full variable domain, in which reference TRBV25-1 and TRBJ2-1 provide the parts outside the CDR3, is EADIYQTPRYLVIGTGKKITLECSQTMGHDKMYWYQQDPGMELHLIHYSYGVNSTEKGDLSSESTVSRIRTEHFPLTLESARPSHTSQYLCASSELGGRGSEQFFGPGTRLTVL.

The chain uses TRBV9 and TRBJ1-2; D may be TRBD1 (5 bases). Per the germline V gene, CDR1 is SGDLS and CDR2 is YYNGEE. This CDR3 is 13 amino acids long. Trimming cost V 0 bases and J 4 bases, with 7 bases left between them. This CDR3 is CASSVVGTYGYTF. The CDR3 bases are TGTGCCAGCAGCGTAGTGGGGACCTATGGCTACACCTTC.

The V and J genes are TRBV28 and TRBJ2-1; D is perhaps TRBD1 (6 bases). The V end lost 4 bases, the J end lost 9 bases, and 13 bases lay between the germline ends. This CDR3 region has 13 residues. Germline V CDR1 and CDR2: MDHEN, SYDVKM. The CDR3 loop reads CASSWGLGSEQFF. For the CDR3, the DNA is TGTGCCAGCAGTTGGGGGCTAGGATCTGAGCAGTTCTTC.

A remark on this clone: Other DNA sequences in the same sample also yield this CDR3. The CDR3 coding sequence is TGCGCCAGCAGCTTTGGCACTGAAGCTTTCTTT. This translates into CASSFGTEAFF. The chain carries TRBV5-1 and TRBJ1-1; D gene unclear. This CDR3 comprises 11 residues. Germline V gives CDR1 SGHRS, CDR2 YFSETQ. V was shortened by 2 bases and J by 4 bases, with 3 bases between the two germline ends.

V is TRBV2 and J is TRBJ2-6, with D perhaps matching TRBD1 (6 bases). CDR1 SNHLY and CDR2 FYNNEI come from the germline V gene. Between the trimmed V and J ends, which lost 8 bases and 3 bases, there was a span of 8 bases. The CDR3 consists of 13 residues. CDR3 bases: TGTGCCAGCGCAGGGGTTGGGGCCAACGTCCTGACTTTC. It translates to CASAGVGANVLTF.

V gene TRBV5-4 combines with J gene TRBJ2-7, with TRBD2 as a possible D gene (5 bases). The V gene lost 2 bases and the J gene lost 2 bases, with 8 bases spanning the gap. The CDR3 is 13 amino acids. Germline V gives CDR1 SGHNT, CDR2 YYREEE (reference sequence). DNA of the CDR3: TGTGCCAGCAGCTTCAGCGGTCCCTACGAGCAGTACTTC. It is translated as CASSFSGPYEQYF.

CDR3: CASSIWGMDYEQYF. CDR3 coding DNA: TGTGCCAGTAGTATCTGGGGAATGGACTACGAGCAGTACTTC. The chain combines TRBV19 with TRBJ2-7; D uncertain. V was clipped by 3 bases and J by 3 bases, with 12 bases between them. Germline values: CDR1 LNHDA, CDR2 SQIVND (reference sequence). This CDR3 spans 14 amino acids.

This chain joins TRBV6-5 and TRBJ2-2; no clear D. The CDR3 consists of 15 residues. Trimming removed 4 bases from V and 0 bases from J, with 9 bases in between. Germline CDR1 reads MNHEY; CDR2 reads SVGAGI. The CDR3 bases are TGTGCCAGCAGTTTACAACGGGCGAACACCGGGGAGCTGTTTTTT. This gives the protein CASSLQRANTGELFF.